This entry concerns a single T cell receptor (beta chain). This clonotype was seen at least ten times. Its antigen is not yet known. No base-level quality is on record; no much larger clone is a single base apart. Set within a cohort of healthcare workers in London, UK, this nested case-control study involved weekly PCR testing of nasopharyngeal swabs along with blood sampling. Between 23 and 31 March 2020, the week of the UK lockdown, healthcare workers were enrolled and then followed up weekly for as long as 16 weeks. The library was produced with 5' RACE. TCRdb lists the instrument as NextSeq 500. To correct for sequencing error and PCR bias, the TCR library protocol tagged individual cDNA molecules with unique molecular identifiers. TCR alpha and beta chains were both sequenced, and the abundances of alpha and beta sequences in each sample were closely correlated with each other. Per the authors' processing: Decombinator V4 was used to perform V gene, J gene and CDR3 annotation of TCR sequences. TCRs were defined as expanded if a significant change between any two time points was detected under a Poisson model with p below 0.0001. TCR abundances were normalised to the total number of TCRs sequenced per sample and expressed as counts per million. TRAV1-2 paired with TRAJ12, TRAJ20 or TRAJ33 defined MAIT TCRs, while TRAV10 paired with TRAJ18 defined iNKT TCRs. VDJdb, accessed 1 November 2021, was searched for CMV, EBV and SARS-CoV-2 annotated TCRs, with TCRs annotated for multiple antigens excluded. TCRdb handled the public reads itself, with Q25 trimming in fastp and clone calling in MiXCR, and kept productive beta chains. Duplicate CDR3 protein sequences are folded into a single record with the most common DNA and genes. It is TCRdb's table, rather than the study itself, that gives the V and J calls and clone size. The sample yields fewer than 100,000 distinct CDR3 sequences; approximately 10% were counted once. The ten largest clonotypes hold over 3.5% of the sample.

This entry is derived from a study of early T cells in non-severe SARS-CoV-2 infection (dated by TCRdb to 2020 to 2022). Regarding the study in general: Because TCR sequencing relied on bulk RNA taken from unsorted whole blood, pairing of alpha and beta chains was not possible. On the study overall, not on this receptor specifically: VDJdb matching was skewed toward anti-spike CD8 responses, so virus-specific expansions were likely underestimated and private and CD4 specificities were missed.

From the cysteine up to the phenylalanine, the CDR3 has a length of 15 residues. This entry keeps only the CDR3 DNA: 45 bases, framed from base 1. The V end loses 2 bases and the J end loses 3 bases, and a stretch of 10 bases separates them. CDR1 SGHDN and CDR2 FVKESK are derived from the germline V gene. The chain is made from TRBV14 and TRBJ2-2; the D gene is unclear. The clonotype comes from an adult who was a healthcare worker with PCR-confirmed SARS-CoV-2 infection or an uninfected control (not recorded which). Specimen: whole blood. The bases are TGTGCCAGCAGCCAAAAGGAGCAATACACCGGGGAGCTGTTTTTT. It codes for CASSQKEQYTGELFF.